A selection of T cell receptor beta chains follows, all from one sample in a study of beta chain features in type 1 diabetes. The table came from immunoSEQ multiplex PCR; TCRdb's copy has only in-frame clones and leaves some out. The profile shows more than 95,000 clones, approximately 30% of them singletons. The material sequenced was central memory CD4+ T cells from blood. Every receptor here comes from a woman aged 18-29 years with type 1 diabetes. The CDR3 runs from the conserved cysteine through the conserved F or W. A D gene is named only where the DNA matches it firmly. Not all rows give a size; the values are once, few, many and, for expanded clones, a class.

>TRBJ2-7|few|TRBV5-4|.
TGTGCCAGCAGCCGTGCAGGTGGGGCAGCTACCTACGAGCAGTACTTC
CASSRAGGAATYEQYF
>TRBJ2-2|.|TRBV9|.
TGTGCCAGCAGCGTAGTCACGGGAACGAACACCGGGGAGCTGTTTTTT
CASSVVTGTNTGELFF
>TRBJ2-1|.|TRBV27|TRBD1
TGTGCCAGCAGTCCCATAACTGGGACAGTCTTAAACAATGAGCAGTTCTTC
CASSPITGTVLNNEQFF
>TRBJ2-3|.|TRBV2|TRBD2
TGTGCCAGCAGGGTTAGCGGGAGCACAGATACGCAGTATTTT
CASRVSGSTDTQYF
>TRBJ2-5|few|TRBV5-1|.
TGCGCCAGCAGCTTGGTCCCTAGGGAGACCCAGTACTTC
CASSLVPRETQYF
>TRBJ2-7|few|TRBV2|.
TGTGCCAGCAGCTATACCTACGAGCAGTACTTC
CASSYTYEQYF
>TRBJ2-5|.|TRBV19|.
TGTGCCAGTAGTATAGATAGCCGCGGCGCCCAGTACTTC
CASSIDSRGAQYF
>TRBJ2-5|.|TRBV6-1|TRBD1
TGTGCCAGCAGTGAGAACAGGGGGCCGGAGACCCAGTACTTC
CASSENRGPETQYF
>TRBJ2-7|few|TRBV4-2|.
TGTGCCAGCAGCCAAGACAGGGGGGCCTACGAGCAGTACTTC
CASSQDRGAYEQYF
>TRBJ2-1|few|TRBV5-8|TRBD2
TGTGCCAGCAGCCTCCGGACTAGCGCAGACAATGAGCAGTTCTTC
CASSLRTSADNEQFF
>TRBJ2-3|few|TRBV2|TRBD2
TGTGCCAGCAGACCCAGCGGGAGGGGCACAGATACGCAGTATTTT
CASRPSGRGTDTQYF
>TRBJ1-4|few|TRBV7-2|TRBD1
TGTGCCAGCAGCCTGTGGGGACAGGGTGGGAAACTGTTTTTT
CASSLWGQGGKLFF